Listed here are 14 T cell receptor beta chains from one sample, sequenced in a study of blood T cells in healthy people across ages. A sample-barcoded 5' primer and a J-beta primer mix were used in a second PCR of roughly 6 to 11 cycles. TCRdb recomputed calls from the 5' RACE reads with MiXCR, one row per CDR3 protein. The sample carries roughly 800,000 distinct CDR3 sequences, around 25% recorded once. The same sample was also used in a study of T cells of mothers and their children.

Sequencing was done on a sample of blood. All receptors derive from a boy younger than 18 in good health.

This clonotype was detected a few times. The CDR3 spells CASSQPLQGAYGYTF. For the CDR3, the DNA is TGTGCCAGCAGCCAACCTCTACAGGGGGCCTATGGCTACACCTTC. The V call is TRBV4-2, the J call TRBJ1-2; TRBD1 matches 9 bases. The ends lost 2 bases at V and 4 bases at J; junction bases unmatched: 5. CDR1 and CDR2 (germline): LGHNA, YNFKEQ. The CDR3 is made up of 15 amino acids.

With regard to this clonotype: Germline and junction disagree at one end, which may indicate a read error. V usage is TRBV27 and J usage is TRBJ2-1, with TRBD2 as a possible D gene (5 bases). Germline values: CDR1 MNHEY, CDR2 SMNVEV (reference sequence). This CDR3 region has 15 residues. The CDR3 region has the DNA TGTGCCAGCACTTTACTTCCTCGAGGGTGGAATGAGCAGTTCTTC. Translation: CASTLLPRGWNEQFF.

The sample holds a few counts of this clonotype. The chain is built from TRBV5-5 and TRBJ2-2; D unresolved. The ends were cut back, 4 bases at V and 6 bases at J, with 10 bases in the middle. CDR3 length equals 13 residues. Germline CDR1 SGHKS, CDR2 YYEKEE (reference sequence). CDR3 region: CASSVDGSGELFF. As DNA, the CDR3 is TGTGCCAGCAGCGTAGACGGGTCCGGGGAGCTGTTTTTT.

The CDR3 coding sequence is TGCAGCGCCGCCGCCGCCCTCCGTGAGCAGTTCTTC. This gives the protein CSAAAALREQFF. J is TRBJ2-1 and V is TRBV29-1, with D uncertain. The CDR3 runs to 12 residues. Germline V gene lookup returns CDR1 SQVTM and CDR2 ANQGSEA. Trimming removed 7 bases at V and 9 bases at J, with 16 bases between.

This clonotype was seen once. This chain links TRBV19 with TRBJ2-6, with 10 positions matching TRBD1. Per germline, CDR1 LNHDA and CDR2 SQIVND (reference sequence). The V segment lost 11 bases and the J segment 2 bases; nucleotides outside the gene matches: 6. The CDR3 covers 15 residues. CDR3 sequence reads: CAVGDRGPGANVLTF. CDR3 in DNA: TGTGCCGTAGGAGACAGGGGGCCTGGGGCCAACGTCCTGACTTTC.

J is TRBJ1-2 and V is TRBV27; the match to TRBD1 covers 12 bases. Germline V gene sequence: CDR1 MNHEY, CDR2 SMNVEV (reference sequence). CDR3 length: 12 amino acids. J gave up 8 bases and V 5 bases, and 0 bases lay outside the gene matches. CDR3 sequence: CASSGTGGGYTF. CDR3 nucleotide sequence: TGTGCCAGCAGTGGGACAGGGGGCGGCTACACCTTC.

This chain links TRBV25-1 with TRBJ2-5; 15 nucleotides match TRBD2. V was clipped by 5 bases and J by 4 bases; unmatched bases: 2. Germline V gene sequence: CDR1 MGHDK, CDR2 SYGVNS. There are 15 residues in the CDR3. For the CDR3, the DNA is TGTGCCAGCAGTAAGGGACTAGCGGGGGGAGAGACCCAGTACTTC. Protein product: CASSKGLAGGETQYF.

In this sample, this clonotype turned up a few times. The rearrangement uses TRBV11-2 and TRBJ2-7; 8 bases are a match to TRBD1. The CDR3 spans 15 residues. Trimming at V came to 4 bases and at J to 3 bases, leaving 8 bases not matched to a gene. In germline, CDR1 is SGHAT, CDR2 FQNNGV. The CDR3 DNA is TGTGCCAGCAGCTATACTGGACAGGGCCACTACGAGCAGTACTTC. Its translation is CASSYTGQGHYEQYF.

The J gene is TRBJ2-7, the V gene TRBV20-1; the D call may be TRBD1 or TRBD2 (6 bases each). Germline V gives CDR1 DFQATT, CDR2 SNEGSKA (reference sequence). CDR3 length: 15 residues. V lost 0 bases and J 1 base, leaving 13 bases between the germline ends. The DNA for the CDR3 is TGCAGTGCTAGAGACGGGGGCGGAACGTCCTACGAGCAGTACTTC. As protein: CSARDGGGTSYEQYF.

CDR3 amino acids: CASSVNEEQFF. CDR3 bases: TGTGCCAGCAGCGTAAATGAGGAGCAGTTCTTC. The gene calls are TRBV7-9 and TRBJ2-1, with unresolved D. V dropped 5 bases and J dropped 10 bases, with 9 bases sitting between them. The germline CDR1 and CDR2 sequences are SEHNR and FQNEAQ (reference sequence). The CDR3 runs to 11 residues.

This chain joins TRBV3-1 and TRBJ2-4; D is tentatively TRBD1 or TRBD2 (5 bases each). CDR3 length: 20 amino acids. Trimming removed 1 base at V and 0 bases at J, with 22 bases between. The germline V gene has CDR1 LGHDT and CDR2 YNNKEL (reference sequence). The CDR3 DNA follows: TGTGCCAGCAGCCAAGGGACTCTGACGGGGCCGAAGGGAGCCAAAAACATTCAGTACTTC. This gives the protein CASSQGTLTGPKGAKNIQYF.

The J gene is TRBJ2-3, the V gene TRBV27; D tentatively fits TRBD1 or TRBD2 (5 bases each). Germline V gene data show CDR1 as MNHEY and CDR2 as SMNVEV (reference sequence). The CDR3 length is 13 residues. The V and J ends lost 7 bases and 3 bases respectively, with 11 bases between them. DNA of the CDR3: TGTGCCAGCATGCTAGCAGGGACAGATACGCAGTATTTT. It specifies CASMLAGTDTQYF.

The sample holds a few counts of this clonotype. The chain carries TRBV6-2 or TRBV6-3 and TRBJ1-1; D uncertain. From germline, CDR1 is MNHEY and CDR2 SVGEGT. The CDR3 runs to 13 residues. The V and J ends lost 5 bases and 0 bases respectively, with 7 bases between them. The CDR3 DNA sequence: TGTGCCAGCAGTATAATGATGAACACTGAAGCTTTCTTT. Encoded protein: CASSIMMNTEAFF.

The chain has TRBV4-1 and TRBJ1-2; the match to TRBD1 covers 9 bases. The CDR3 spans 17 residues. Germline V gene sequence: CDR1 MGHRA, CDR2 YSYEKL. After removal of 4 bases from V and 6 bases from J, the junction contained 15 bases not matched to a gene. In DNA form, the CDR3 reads TGCGCCAGCAGCCTCCGGACAGGGGAGGTTTCTATGGATGGCTACACCTTC. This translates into CASSLRTGEVSMDGYTF.